Following are 6 T cell receptor gamma chains from one sample sequenced in a study of gamma-delta chains in newborns, infants, children (dated by TCRdb to about 2019). Data came from an Illumina MiSeq. TCRdb processed the public reads again with the CATT caller, after which rows with matching DNA were combined. The sample table contains approximately 1,100 gamma-chain clones; only one count was recorded for approximately 2.2% of them. The leading ten clones occupy 33% of the sample. Sequencing input: blood. These receptor sequences come from a child who was a newborn, infant or young child, either healthy, febrile or measles-vaccinated (not recorded which).

This clone was counted between two and nine times. Since a far larger clone is one base different, this is likely a read error. The chain uses TRGV2 and TRGJ1 or TRGJ2. CDR3 length equals 12 residues. CDR1 is EGSNGY, CDR2 YDSYNSKV, per germline. The ends lost 7 bases at V and 0 bases at J; junction bases unmatched: 3. This chain's CDR3 is CATCANYYKKLF. The CDR3 region has the DNA TGTGCCACCTGTGCGAATTATTATAAGAAACTCTTT.

The genes are TRGV9 and TRGJP. V was pared by 4 bases and J by 3 bases, with 3 bases of the junction left unmatched. The CDR3 covers 16 residues. CDR1 is GITISATS and CDR2 is ISYDGTV in the germline V gene (reference sequence). In nucleotides, the CDR3 is TGTGCCTTGTGGGACGAGCAAGAGTTGGGCAAAAAAATCAAGGTATTT. Its translation: CALWDEQELGKKIKVF.

This clone was picked up a small number of times. TCRdb's entry gives the protein of a much larger clone, which mismatches this DNA's translation at residue 14, likely from a read error; the protein reported here is translated from the DNA. This chain connects TRGV9 to TRGJP. The length of the CDR3 is 16 residues. Germline V CDR1 and CDR2: GITISATS, ISYDGTV (reference sequence). As DNA, the CDR3 is TGTGCCTTGTGGGAGGTCCGGGAGTTGGGCAAAAAAATCGAGGTATTT. Translating gives CALWEVRELGKKIEVF.

As for this clone: TCRdb pairs this DNA with a much larger clone's protein that differs at residue 6, likely a read error; the protein shown was translated from the DNA. This chain links TRGV9 with TRGJP. V was pared by 3 bases and J by 6 bases, with 5 bases of the junction left unmatched. CDR1 GITISATS and CDR2 ISYDGTV come from the germline V gene (reference sequence). This CDR3 is built from 16 residues. CDR3 sequence: CALWEMLELGKKIKVF. DNA of the CDR3: TGTGCCTTGTGGGAGATGTTAGAGTTGGGCAAAAAAATCAAGGTATTT.

By share, this clone ranks as large. V and J are TRGV2 and TRGJ1 or TRGJ2. The germline V gene encodes CDR1 EGSNGY and CDR2 YDSYNSKV. CDR3 length: 14 amino acids. The junction had 6 bases not matched to a gene; V was cut back by 0 bases and J by 4 bases. CDR3 protein: CATWDGPGYYKKLF. CDR3 sequence (DNA): TGTGCCACCTGGGACGGGCCAGGGTATTATAAGAAACTCTTT.

Note on this clone: This same CDR3 is encoded by further DNA sequences in the sample. The chain uses TRGV9 and TRGJP. J lost 4 bases, V lost 3 bases, and 3 bases had no gene match. The germline V gene encodes CDR1 GITISATS and CDR2 ISYDGTV (reference sequence). This CDR3 is 16 amino acids long. Here the CDR3 reads CALWERQELGKKIKVF. The CDR3 DNA reads TGTGCCTTGTGGGAGCGACAAGAGTTGGGCAAAAAAATCAAGGTATTT.